This T cell receptor beta chain came from a study of control samples from healthy donors and cancer patients. Germline V gene data show CDR1 as SEHNR and CDR2 as FQNEAQ (reference sequence). Between the trimmed V and J ends, which lost 5 bases and 4 bases, there was a span of 24 bases. The CDR3 is 18 residues long. Using immunoSEQ multiplex PCR, the repertoire was profiled, and TCRdb retains in-frame clones only, with some absent. The table records some 150,000 clones, roughly 89% of them present only once. The TCR sequence derives from a man younger than 35 in good health. This chain links TRBV7-9 with TRBJ2-4; D is undetermined. Sequencing was done on a sample of blood. In DNA form, the CDR3 reads TGTGCCAGCAGCGGATCTCCGGTTGTAGGCCCCAGAAAAAACATTCAGTACTTC. This gives the protein CASSGSPVVGPRKNIQYF.